What follows are 15 T cell receptor beta chains derived from one specimen sequenced in a study of CD8 T cells in Susac syndrome. Random hexamers primed reverse transcription of about 0.45 to 1 ug RNA. Via MiXCR, TCRdb re-called the immunoSEQ multiplex PCR reads, giving one row per CDR3 protein. The table lists approximately 280,000 distinct CDR3 sequences, around 83% of them singletons. The sample taken for sequencing was CD8+ T cells from PBMCs. The receptors originated from a human donor with multiple sclerosis.

The J gene is TRBJ2-6, the V gene TRBV12-3 or TRBV12-4; weak D call: TRBD2 (6 bases). V was trimmed by 3 bases and J by 2 bases, leaving 17 bases between them. The CDR3 contains 18 residues. The CDR3 DNA reads as TGTGCCAGCAGTTTGAGTAGGAGGGGAGCGGCTGGGGCCAACGTCCTGACTTTC. Amino acid sequence: CASSLSRRGAAGANVLTF.

The chain combines TRBV19 with TRBJ2-2; D not resolved. The germline V gene encodes CDR1 LNHDA and CDR2 SQIVND (reference sequence). The CDR3 sequence is 13 residues long. V was clipped by 3 bases and J by 5 bases, with 7 bases between them. Here the CDR3 DNA reads TGTGCCAGTAGTATCAGCCCGACCGGGGAGCTGTTTTTT. This codes for CASSISPTGELFF. Based on the CDR3 plus reference TRBV19 and TRBJ2-2, the full variable domain is DGGITQSPKYLFRKEGQNVTLSCEQNLNHDAMYWYRQDPGQGLRLIYYSQIVNDFQKGDIAEGYSVSREKKESFPLTVTSAQKNPTAFYLCASSISPTGELFFGEGSRLTVL.

The chain carries TRBV11-2 and TRBJ2-5, with D possibly being TRBD1 or TRBD2 (5 bases each). This CDR3 is built from 15 residues. Germline values: CDR1 SGHAT, CDR2 FQNNGV. V dropped 5 bases and J dropped 7 bases, with 20 bases sitting between them. The CDR3 is CASSLGADVGRTQYF. Here the CDR3 DNA reads TGTGCCAGCAGCCTCGGGGCGGATGTCGGCCGGACCCAGTACTTC.

This clonotype was detected only a few times. CDR3 protein: CASSSLRPGLATSYEQYF. CDR3 bases: TGTGCCAGCAGCTCCCTAAGACCGGGACTAGCGACGTCCTACGAGCAGTACTTC. The rearrangement uses TRBV7-9 and TRBJ2-7, with TRBD2 matching 10 bases. With 4 bases clipped from V and 1 base from J, the junction kept 13 bases outside the gene matches. CDR3 length: 18 residues. The germline V gene has CDR1 SEHNR and CDR2 FQNEAQ (reference sequence).

The chain joins TRBV12-3 or TRBV12-4 to TRBJ1-2, with a tentative D call TRBD1 (5 bases). Deletions cut 3 bases from V and 4 bases from J, with 9 bases between. This CDR3 comprises 13 residues. This CDR3 is CASSFTGGYGYTF. The CDR3 nucleotides are TGTGCCAGCAGTTTTACGGGGGGCTATGGCTACACCTTC.

This clonotype was found once. The chain carries TRBV10-3 and TRBJ2-7; D perhaps matches TRBD2 (6 bases). The CDR3 contains 12 residues. Germline CDR1 is ENHRY and CDR2 is SYGVKD. The V gene lost 10 bases and the J gene lost 4 bases, with 14 bases spanning the gap. Here the CDR3 DNA reads TGTGCCACCGGGGAACTAGCTTACGAGCAGTACTTC. Amino acid sequence: CATGELAYEQYF.

The genes are TRBV27 and TRBJ2-1; no reliable D call. V gave up 3 bases and J gave up 6 bases, with 3 bases separating them. There are 11 residues in the CDR3. The germline gives CDR1 MNHEY, CDR2 SMNVEV (reference sequence). CDR3 region: CASSFFNEQFF. The CDR3 DNA is TGTGCCAGCAGTTTCTTCAATGAGCAGTTCTTC.

This clonotype was seen a handful of times. This chain joins TRBV2 and TRBJ2-4; D may be TRBD2 (6 bases). This CDR3 region has 16 residues. Trimming shortened V by 4 bases and J by 1 base, and 14 bases separated the two germline ends. The germline CDR1 and CDR2 sequences are SNHLY and FYNNEI. The CDR3 sequence is CASSVSGDSAKNIQYF. CDR3 DNA sequence: TGTGCCAGCAGTGTGTCGGGGGATTCGGCCAAAAACATTCAGTACTTC.

The rearrangement uses TRBV20-1 and TRBJ2-4, with D tentatively TRBD1 (6 bases). The V gene lost 0 bases and the J gene lost 1 base, with 13 bases spanning the gap. The CDR3 runs 16 residues. Germline CDR1 reads DFQATT; CDR2 reads SNEGSKA (reference sequence). This CDR3 reads CSARDQNREAKNIQYF. As DNA, the CDR3 is TGCAGTGCTAGAGACCAAAACAGGGAGGCCAAAAACATTCAGTACTTC.

The gene calls are TRBV20-1 and TRBJ1-5; D call uncertain. Germline V gene sequence: CDR1 DFQATT, CDR2 SNEGSKA (reference sequence). V lost 4 bases, J lost 4 bases, and 17 bases lay in between. This CDR3 is built from 15 residues. The CDR3 DNA sequence: TGCAGTGCTACTGAAGGTTTTCAGAAGAATCAGCCCCAGCATTTT. Protein sequence: CSATEGFQKNQPQHF.

V is TRBV20-1 and J is TRBJ2-7; D uncertain. Trimming left V 0 bases short and J 2 bases short, with 8 bases between. The CDR3 contains 13 residues. Per germline, CDR1 DFQATT and CDR2 SNEGSKA (reference sequence). Written as DNA, the CDR3 is TGCAGTGCTAGAGATCGGCTGGCCTACGAGCAGTACTTC. Translation gives CSARDRLAYEQYF.

This rearrangement joins TRBV19 to TRBJ2-1; TRBD2 might be the D (5 bases). Germline loops: CDR1 LNHDA, CDR2 SQIVND (reference sequence). V gave up 2 bases and J gave up 6 bases, with 14 bases separating them. CDR3 length equals 15 residues. CDR3: CASSITSGPSNEQFF. The CDR3 DNA follows: TGTGCCAGTAGTATAACAAGCGGTCCATCCAATGAGCAGTTCTTC.

The chain combines TRBV7-8 with TRBJ2-3, with 12 bases identical to TRBD2. The trim removed 2 bases at V and 3 bases at J, leaving 3 bases unmatched. The germline V gene encodes CDR1 SGHVS and CDR2 FQNEAQ. The CDR3 loop spans 16 amino acids. In DNA, the CDR3 is TGTGCCAGCAGCTTAAAACTAGCGGGAGGAACAGATACGCAGTATTTT. This gives the protein CASSLKLAGGTDTQYF. The full variable domain, rest sourced from reference TRBV7-8 and TRBJ2-3, is GAGVSQSPRYKVAKRGQDVALRCDPISGHVSLFWYQQALGQGPEFLTYFQNEAQLDKSGLPSDRFFAERPEGSVSTLKIQRTQQEDSAVYLCASSLKLAGGTDTQYFGPGTRLTVL.

The genes are TRBV6-5 and TRBJ2-5; possible D gene TRBD1, 6 bases. CDR1 is MNHEY, CDR2 SVGAGI, per germline. The CDR3 runs to 14 residues. V was trimmed by 7 bases and J by 5 bases, leaving 17 bases between them. DNA for the CDR3: TGTGCCAGCAACGGCCAGGGGCTGGCGGAGACCCAGTACTTC. It encodes CASNGQGLAETQYF.

V is TRBV21-1 and J is TRBJ1-5; the table assigns TRBD1, which was not confirmed against the DNA. TRBV21-1 is classified as a pseudogene. The CDR3 loop spans 16 amino acids. The CDR3 spells CASSPGAGTQNQPQHF. The CDR3 DNA reads TGTGCCAGCAGCCCCGGCGCCGGGACACAAAATCAGCCCCAGCATTTT.